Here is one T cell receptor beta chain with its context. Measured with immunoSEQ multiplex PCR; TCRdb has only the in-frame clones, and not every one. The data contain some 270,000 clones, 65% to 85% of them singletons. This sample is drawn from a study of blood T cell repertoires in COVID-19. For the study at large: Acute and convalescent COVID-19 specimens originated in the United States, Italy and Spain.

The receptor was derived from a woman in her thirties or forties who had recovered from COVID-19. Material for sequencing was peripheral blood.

The CDR3 DNA reads TGTGCCAGTAGTACCGACAGGAATGAAAAACTGTTTTTT. Amino acid sequence: CASSTDRNEKLFF. The V gene is TRBV19, the J gene TRBJ1-4, with D perhaps matching TRBD1 (6 bases). Germline CDR1 and CDR2: LNHDA and SQIVND (reference sequence). This CDR3 has 13 residues. V lost 4 bases to trimming and J lost 5 bases, with 8 bases between them.